Shown below are 3 T cell receptor beta chains from a single sample sequenced in a study of beta chain features in type 1 diabetes. Study outcomes and limitations: A moderate, significant TCRB CDR3 shortening appeared in type 1 diabetes across four CD4+ subsets.

The isolated RNA, all of it, was reverse transcribed, so expressed TCRB transcripts were what got sequenced. TCRdb's copy holds only in-frame clones and misses some; the assay was immunoSEQ multiplex PCR. The table includes 300,000 or so clones, roughly an eighth detected once. No cognate antigen is known for these TCRs. The sequenced material came from naive CD4+ T cells from blood. Receptors originate from a man aged 25 to 40 with type 1 diabetes.

There are a few counts of this clone. The genes are TRBV21-1 and TRBJ2-7; the D call TRBD2 from the table was never checked on the DNA. TRBV21-1 is listed as a pseudogene. The length of the CDR3 is 15 residues. The CDR3 here is CASSARGRETSEQYF. CDR3 sequence (DNA): TGTGCCAGCAGCGCCCGGGGTCGGGAGACATCCGAGCAGTACTTC.

The chain links TRBV9 to TRBJ2-3; D ambiguous. Germline loops: CDR1 SGDLS, CDR2 YYNGEE. This CDR3 has 13 residues. With 0 bases removed from V and 5 bases from J, the gap between germline ends came to 7 bases. CDR3 in DNA: TGTGCCAGCAGCGTAGAAGTTAGAGATACGCAGTATTTT. Translation: CASSVEVRDTQYF.

This clone was picked up a small number of times. This chain joins TRBV4-2 and TRBJ2-1; 9 nucleotides line up with TRBD2. Trimming cost V 4 bases and J 4 bases; bases outside gene matches: 8. Germline-derived CDR1 and CDR2 are LGHNA and YNFKEQ. The CDR3 sequence is 16 residues long. The CDR3 reads CASSLEREDHYNEQFF. The CDR3 DNA reads as TGTGCCAGCAGCCTCGAGCGGGAGGACCATTACAATGAGCAGTTCTTC.